This TCR beta chain derives from a study of CD8 T cells in ankylosing spondylitis. Germline V gene sequence: CDR1 SQVTM, CDR2 ANQGSEA. J was trimmed by 2 bases and V by 6 bases; bases with no gene match: 7. This CDR3 region has 14 residues. TCRdb passed the 5' RACE reads through MiXCR, listing each CDR3 protein once. The repertoire includes 200,000 or so distinct CDR3 sequences, 18% of them detected once, and approximately 4% sits in the top ten. The sequencing sample was made of blood, either unsorted or a sorted T cell fraction (not recorded which). This chain joins TRBV29-1 and TRBJ2-5; 9 bases agree with TRBD2. The receptor was derived from a male donor under 30 with ankylosing spondylitis or in good health (not recorded which). The CDR3 region has the DNA TGCAGCGTGGAGACTAGCGGCCGTCAAGAGACCCAGTACTTC. Its protein is CSVETSGRQETQYF.